The clone carrying this T cell receptor beta chain has a count of ten or more. This entry is derived from a study of T cells in Graves' hyperthyroidism and ophthalmopathy. TCR beta CDR3 sequences were amplified from RNA transcripts. During a first-round RT-PCR of the TCR CDR3, the HTBI primer set was used. Via MiXCR, TCRdb re-called the multiplex PCR reads, giving one row per CDR3 protein. The sample records almost 500,000 distinct CDR3 sequences, 20% to 25% being singletons. V lost 1 base, J lost 6 bases, and 9 bases lay in between. This CDR3 region has 13 residues. Germline CDR1 is SGHTA and CDR2 is FQGNSA.

The chain carries TRBV7-2 and TRBJ1-2; perhaps TRBD1 as D (5 bases). The receptor comes from a woman in her 70s with Graves' ophthalmopathy. The sequenced material came from blood. The CDR3 DNA follows: TGTGCCAGCAGCTTAGGGCAGGGTAATGGCTACACCTTC. Encoded protein: CASSLGQGNGYTF.